The rows below give T cell receptor beta chains drawn from one sample of a study of T cell responses to AZD1222 COVID-19 vaccine. TCRdb's table, derived via immunoSEQ multiplex PCR, lists solely in-frame clones and lacks some. The data contain about 150,000 clones, around 85% of them seen just once; the ten biggest clones take up 5.5%. The sequenced sample was peripheral blood, obtained on day 0 of MenACWY control vaccination. These TCRs come from an adult in good health. The CDR3 runs from the conserved cysteine through the conserved F or W. The D gene is left open where the match is weak. Size is omitted from some rows. Given values are once, few, many or a class for expanded clones.

clone_size	v_call	d_call	j_call	cdr3_nt	cdr3_aa
once	TRBV7-2	.	TRBJ1-1	TGTGCCAGCAGCTTACGGCAGGGGCCCACTGAAGCTTTCTTT	CASSLRQGPTEAFF
.	TRBV28	TRBD1	TRBJ2-2	TGTGCCAGCAGTTCCCCCCCCGGGACAGGGAACACCGGGGAGCTGTTTTTT	CASSSPPGTGNTGELFF
.	TRBV18	.	TRBJ1-1	TGTGCCAGCTCACTTTCTCGTGGGTACCCCCTATCTGAAGCTTTCTTT	CASSLSRGYPLSEAFF
.	TRBV9	.	TRBJ1-4	TGTGCCAGCAGCGTAGAAGCAACTAATGAAAAACTGTTTTTT	CASSVEATNEKLFF
once	TRBV6-5	TRBD1	TRBJ1-2	TGTGCCAGCAGCTTGACAGGGGGTGAATATAATGGCTACACCTTC	CASSLTGGEYNGYTF
.	TRBV18	.	TRBJ2-2	TGTGCCAGCTCACGGCAACAGGGACCAAACACCGGGGAGCTGTTTTTT	CASSRQQGPNTGELFF
.	TRBV6-5	.	TRBJ2-2	TGTGCCAGCAGTTACTCGGGGGGAGCGAACACCGGGGAGCTGTTTTTT	CASSYSGGANTGELFF
.	TRBV30	TRBD2	TRBJ2-7	TGTGCCTCCCAAAGGAGCGGGAGTATCCCCTACGAGCAGTACTTC	CASQRSGSIPYEQYF
.	TRBV3-1/TRBV3-2	TRBD1	TRBJ2-1	TGTGCCAGCAGCCCAGGACAGGGTTCGATGTGGGGATACAATGAGCAGTTCTTC	CASSPGQGSMWGYNEQFF
.	TRBV18	.	TRBJ1-4	TGTGCCAGCTCACCAGGGGCGGATGAAAAACTGTTTTTT	CASSPGADEKLFF
.	TRBV6-2/TRBV6-3	TRBD1	TRBJ2-4	TGTGCCAGCAGTCCAGGGGGCGCCCGTTGGATTCAGTACTTC	CASSPGGARWIQYF
.	TRBV25-1	.	TRBJ1-1	TGTGCCAGCAGTGGATGGACAGTCCACAGCGGGAACACTGAAGCTTTCTTT	CASSGWTVHSGNTEAFF
.	TRBV7-9	.	TRBJ1-2	TGTGCCAGCAGCTTCAGGGAAAACTATGGCTACACCTTC	CASSFRENYGYTF
.	TRBV2	.	TRBJ2-5	TGTGCCAGCAGCCCCGTGTACCAAGAGACCCAGTACTTC	CASSPVYQETQYF
.	TRBV9	TRBD1	TRBJ1-6	TGTGCCAGCACCCGGGACAGTGTGAGCTCCTATAATTCACCCCTCCACTTT	CASTRDSVSSYNSPLHF
once	TRBV27	.	TRBJ1-1	TGTGCCAGCAGTTTACAGCGGAACACTGAAGCTTTCTTT	CASSLQRNTEAFF
.	TRBV5-4	TRBD1	TRBJ2-5	TGTGCCAGCAGCTTGGGGGTGGCTGGACAGGGGGGAATAGAGACCCAGTACTTC	CASSLGVAGQGGIETQYF
once	TRBV27	.	TRBJ2-2	TGTGCCAGCAGTCCACGGACAGTGAACACCGGGGAGCTGTTTTTT	CASSPRTVNTGELFF
.	TRBV7-9	.	TRBJ1-5	TGTGCCAGCAGCTCCGGCAGGGTCAACAATCAGCCCCAGCATTTT	CASSSGRVNNQPQHF
.	TRBV10-3	TRBD2	TRBJ2-1	TGTGCCATCAGTGAAGACGGGACTAGTCAGTCCCCGTTCTTC	CAISEDGTSQSPFF
.	TRBV9	.	TRBJ1-2	TGTGCCAGCAGCGTTGATACAGGGCACGGCTACACCTTC	CASSVDTGHGYTF
.	TRBV24-1	.	TRBJ2-7	TGTACCACCTTTATTATCGCTCGGTACGAGCAGTACTTC	CTTFIIARYEQYF
.	TRBV12-5	.	TRBJ1-6	TGTGCTAGTGGGGAGGGAGGGTTTTACTCACCCCTCCACTTT	CASGEGGFYSPLHF
.	TRBV5-1	.	TRBJ1-2	TGCGCCAGCAGGTGGGCTGAGAACTATGGCTACACCTTC	CASRWAENYGYTF
.	TRBV6-1	TRBD1	TRBJ1-4	TGTGCCAGCAGGGAATCGACAGGGGCGGGTAATGAAAAACTGTTTTTT	CASRESTGAGNEKLFF
.	TRBV11-3	.	TRBJ1-1	TGTGCCAGCAGTTATCAACGGATGGCTGAAGCTTTCTTT	CASSYQRMAEAFF
.	TRBV6-4	.	TRBJ1-5	TGTGCCAGCAGTGAGAAGTCGGGGCCAGACGATAGGCATTTT	CASSEKSGPDDRHF
few	TRBV30	TRBD2	TRBJ2-7	TGTGCCTGGACCAGGACTAGCGGGAGTTCGGGGCAGTACTTC	CAWTRTSGSSGQYF
.	TRBV2	TRBD2	TRBJ2-1	TGTGCCAGCAGTGACCGGCTAGCGGGGGGCTTCACCTACAATGAGCAGTTCTTC	CASSDRLAGGFTYNEQFF
.	TRBV6-5	TRBD1	TRBJ2-7	TGTGCCAGCAGCAGACAGGGGCCCTACGAGCAGTACTTC	CASSRQGPYEQYF
.	TRBV7-8	.	TRBJ2-7	TGTGCCAGCAGCCCTCAGAATTCCTACGAGCAGTACTTC	CASSPQNSYEQYF
.	TRBV2	.	TRBJ1-2	TGTGCCAGCAGTGAAACTCCTGAGGGGAACTATGGCTACACCTTC	CASSETPEGNYGYTF
.	TRBV19	TRBD1	TRBJ1-5	TGTGCCAGTAGTACGACAGGGGAGAGGCAGCCCCAGCATTTT	CASSTTGERQPQHF
.	TRBV5-1	.	TRBJ2-2	TGCGCCAGCAGCTTGCGATGGGCGTACGCGAACACCGGGGAGCTGTTTTTT	CASSLRWAYANTGELFF
.	TRBV28	.	TRBJ1-1	TGTGCCAGCAGTGCGCCGACAGATCCTTTCATGAACACTGGAAGGACTGAAGCTTTCTTT	CASSAPTDPFMNTGRTEAFF
.	TRBV11-2	.	TRBJ2-3	TGTGCCAGCAGCTCAGGGTGGGGCCGTGCAACTAGCACAGATACGCAGTATTTT	CASSSGWGRATSTDTQYF
.	TRBV28	.	TRBJ1-5	TGTGCCAGCAGTTTATTCAGTATGGAAACTGATGATCAGCCCCAGCATTTT	CASSLFSMETDDQPQHF
.	TRBV7-8	.	TRBJ1-6	TGTGCCAGCAGCCGAAACACCCCTCGGACAGTCAATTCACCCCTCCACTTT	CASSRNTPRTVNSPLHF
.	TRBV19	TRBD1	TRBJ2-4	TGTGCCAGTAGCCCAAGGGGGGGGACAGGGAAGACAAACATTCAGTACTTC	CASSPRGGTGKTNIQYF
.	TRBV18	TRBD2	TRBJ2-7	TGTGCCAGCTCCCCTACTAGCGGGAGAGTTCCGTACTTC	CASSPTSGRVPYF
.	TRBV24-1	TRBD1	TRBJ2-1	TGTGCCACCAGTGACCGGACAGGACCCCTCAATGAGCAGTTCTTC	CATSDRTGPLNEQFF
.	TRBV7-2	.	TRBJ2-7	TGTGCCAGCAGCTTCACCCCGGGGACCTACGAGCAGTACTTC	CASSFTPGTYEQYF
.	TRBV10-3	.	TRBJ1-2	TGTGCCACCACCCTGACTGGGACGGATCGCTACACCTTC	CATTLTGTDRYTF
.	TRBV19	TRBD1	TRBJ2-2	TGTGCCAGTAGTACCTACAGGGGGCGTAATGCCGGGGAGCTGTTTTTT	CASSTYRGRNAGELFF
once	TRBV4-1	TRBD1	TRBJ1-6	TGCGCCAGCAGACCCACAGGGGGCCTGCGTTCACCCCTCCACTTT	CASRPTGGLRSPLHF
once	TRBV5-6	.	TRBJ1-3	TGTGCCAGCAGCTTGGGAGGGGGAGAAAACACCATATATTTT	CASSLGGGENTIYF
.	TRBV4-2	.	TRBJ2-1	TGTGCCAGCAGCTTGGGGGCGGGGGAAAAAACGGGTGAGCAGTTCTTC	CASSLGAGEKTGEQFF
.	TRBV19	.	TRBJ1-5	TGTGCCAGTAGTACCTTGAACAATCAGCCCCAGCATTTT	CASSTLNNQPQHF
.	TRBV7-9	TRBD1	TRBJ2-7	TGTGCCAGCAGCGGTCGGGACAGATGGGATTCGGAGCAGTACTTC	CASSGRDRWDSEQYF
.	TRBV14	.	TRBJ2-2	TGTGCCAGCAGCCGAATGGAGGACCGATACACCGGGGAGCTGTTTTTT	CASSRMEDRYTGELFF
.	TRBV5-5	.	TRBJ2-3	TGTGCCAGCAGCTTGGGGCTAGGGGGAGGGCTCACAGATACGCAGTATTTT	CASSLGLGGGLTDTQYF
.	TRBV24-1	.	TRBJ2-1	TGTGCCACCCAAAACCGACAGTACAATGAGCAGTTCTTC	CATQNRQYNEQFF
.	TRBV30	TRBD1	TRBJ2-4	TGTGCCTGGAGTTGGCAGGGGGTGTGGATTCAGTACTTC	CAWSWQGVWIQYF
.	TRBV19	TRBD1	TRBJ1-5	TGTGCCAGTAGTTCTCGACAGGGGGATCAGCCCCAGCATTTT	CASSSRQGDQPQHF